The rows below give T cell receptor beta chains drawn from one sample of a study of blood T cell repertoires in COVID-19. Clones were sequenced by immunoSEQ multiplex PCR, and TCRdb holds only the in-frame ones, with some missing. The data contain more than 95,000 clones, more than 75% of them singletons. Sequencing used peripheral blood. These TCRs come from a man aged 45 to 65 with acute or convalescent COVID-19. The CDR3 runs from the conserved cysteine through the conserved F or W. D genes are given only for firm matches. The listing skips clone size in some rows; elsewhere it reads once, few, many or a size class.

len	d_gene	v_gene	abundance	j_gene	CDR3nt	CDR3aa
16	TRBD1	TRBV18	NA	TRBJ1-4	TGTGCCAGCTCACCAGCAGGGGGACTTGGTAATGAAAAACTGTTTTTT	CASSPAGGLGNEKLFF
16	NA	TRBV3-1/TRBV3-2	NA	TRBJ2-1	TGTGCCAGCAGCTCGACAGAACCAAAGAATCACAATGAGCAGTTCTTC	CASSSTEPKNHNEQFF
15	TRBD1	TRBV5-4	once	TRBJ1-2	TGTGCCAGCAGCCTAGGACAGGCCTGGAACTATGGCTACACCTTC	CASSLGQAWNYGYTF
14	TRBD1	TRBV13	once	TRBJ2-3	TGTGCCAGCAGCTGGGGACAGGGAGCAGATACGCAGTATTTT	CASSWGQGADTQYF
14	TRBD1	TRBV5-1	NA	TRBJ2-7	TGCGCCAGCAGGGTCGGGACAGGGGGCTACGAGCAGTACTTC	CASRVGTGGYEQYF
12	NA	TRBV28	NA	TRBJ2-5	TGTGCCAGCAGTCCGAGGTCAGAGACCCAGTACTTC	CASSPRSETQYF
14	TRBD1	TRBV2	NA	TRBJ2-5	TGTGCCAGCAGTGGCGACAGGGGGCTAGAGACCCAGTACTTC	CASSGDRGLETQYF
16	TRBD2	TRBV6-5	NA	TRBJ2-3	TGTGCCAGCAGTTACTCAACTAGCGGGAGTACAGATACGCAGTATTTT	CASSYSTSGSTDTQYF
13	NA	TRBV14	NA	TRBJ1-1	TGTGCCAGCAGCCAAGTTCGGGGTACTGAAGCTTTCTTT	CASSQVRGTEAFF
13	NA	TRBV29-1	NA	TRBJ2-1	TGCAGCGTTGAAGAGTTGTTTCGAGGTGAGCAGTTCTTC	CSVEELFRGEQFF
18	TRBD2	TRBV9	NA	TRBJ2-1	TGTGCCAGCAGCGCCGGGACTAGCGGGAGGTGGTCCTACAATGAGCAGTTCTTC	CASSAGTSGRWSYNEQFF
15	TRBD1	TRBV6-5	NA	TRBJ2-3	TGTGCCAGCAGTACCAGGACAGGGGGCACAGATACGCAGTATTTT	CASSTRTGGTDTQYF
15	TRBD1	TRBV13	once	TRBJ2-7	TGTGCCAGCAGCTCGATACAGGGGGGAGCCTACGAGCAGTACTTC	CASSSIQGGAYEQYF
15	TRBD1	TRBV5-5	once	TRBJ1-5	TGTGCCAGCAGCTTGCGGACAGGGGGCGGACAGCCCCAGCATTTT	CASSLRTGGGQPQHF
14	NA	TRBV6-1	NA	TRBJ2-1	TGTGCCAGCAGTGAAGAGGGGCGCTGGAATGAGCAGTTCTTC	CASSEEGRWNEQFF
15	NA	TRBV14	NA	TRBJ2-7	TGTGCCAGCAGCCAAGGCCGGAGAACTCTCCTGGAGCAGTACTTC	CASSQGRRTLLEQYF
14	NA	TRBV5-4	NA	TRBJ2-7	TGTGCCAGCAGCTTAAACAGGGTAGTTTACGAGCAGTACTTC	CASSLNRVVYEQYF
15	TRBD2	TRBV29-1	NA	TRBJ2-1	TGCAGCGTTGAGGGGACTAGCGGGAGCTACAATGAGCAGTTCTTC	CSVEGTSGSYNEQFF
13	TRBD1	TRBV28	NA	TRBJ1-2	TGTGCCAGCAGTCCAGGGGGCAGCTATGGCTACACCTTC	CASSPGGSYGYTF
14	NA	TRBV19	NA	TRBJ2-2	TGTGCCAGTAGTAACGCAGGGAACGCCGGGGAGCTGTTTTTT	CASSNAGNAGELFF
12	NA	TRBV5-1	NA	TRBJ2-3	TGCGCCAGCAGCCATAGCACAGATACGCAGTATTTT	CASSHSTDTQYF
15	NA	TRBV19	NA	TRBJ1-1	TGTGCCAGTAGTATTGTTTCAGGGGTGAACACTGAAGCTTTCTTT	CASSIVSGVNTEAFF
14	TRBD1	TRBV19	NA	TRBJ2-5	TGTGCCAGTAGTACCCATCGACAGGGTCAGACCCAGTACTTC	CASSTHRQGQTQYF
13	NA	TRBV3-1/TRBV3-2	NA	TRBJ2-7	TGTGCCAGCAGCGCAGGGCCAAGATACGAGCAGTACTTC	CASSAGPRYEQYF
15	TRBD1	TRBV6-5	NA	TRBJ1-6	TGTGCCAGCAGACCAGACAGGGGCTATAATTCACCCCTCCACTTT	CASRPDRGYNSPLHF
15	TRBD2	TRBV3-1/TRBV3-2	NA	TRBJ2-2	TGTGCCAGCAGCCCGGGACTAGTTCGCACCGGGGAGCTGTTTTTT	CASSPGLVRTGELFF
14	TRBD1	TRBV4-1	NA	TRBJ2-7	TGCGCCAGCAGCCAAAGGACAGGGGGCTACGAGCAGTACTTC	CASSQRTGGYEQYF